Listed here is a single T cell receptor beta chain. The antigen this receptor binds is unknown. Library preparation used the immunoSEQ multiplex PCR assay. For the multiplex PCR, a mixture combining 60 forward primers for TCR Vbeta segments and 13 reverse primers for TCR Jbeta segments was used. Amplification of the CDR3 region of rearranged TCR beta genes was performed with a multiplex PCR assay on genomic DNA. Amplified TCR beta libraries were sequenced as 87-base-pair reads on the Illumina HiSeq System. Per the source publication's procedure: In a later analysis, roughly 80 million unique TCR beta chains were counted across the roughly 700 repertoires, and roughly 11 million of these chains were shared by at least two donors. Raw reads were error-corrected and collapsed into unique sequences by a nearest-neighbor algorithm in which closely related sequences were merged to remove PCR and sequencing errors. To assign V, D and J gene segments, CDR3 sequences were aligned to IMGT reference sequences. Each retained sequence needed at least a six-nucleotide match to both a V gene segment and a J gene segment. Rearrangements were classified as productive when the CDR3 lacked stop codons and remained in frame with V and J, and all other rearrangements were classified as non-productive. Following IMGT convention, CDR3 was defined as the stretch from the second conserved V-encoded cysteine up to the conserved J-encoded phenylalanine. Sequences without an unambiguous match to a single V gene segment were excluded from the earlier analysis of about 630 of the donors. In an earlier analysis of approximately 550 of the donors, V segments were called functional above 56.7% productive rearrangements and were called segregating when the between-donor standard deviation exceeded 5%. A statistical classification framework was developed to diagnose cytomegalovirus status using the catalog of TCR beta chain sequences. In a later analysis, TCR nucleotide sequences were compared against IMGT/GENE-DB human TR gene sequences so that V and J genes could be assigned. In a later analysis, CDR3 sequences and most-parsimonious VDJ recombination scenarios were assigned using the TCRdist pipeline. In a later analysis, each TCR beta chain was defined by its CDR3 amino acid sequence together with its V-gene family, and reads lacking a unique V-gene family were excluded. A later analysis removed 592 highly shared, low-generation-probability nucleotide sequences to deal with suspected cross-contamination and a sequencing artifact. A later analysis calculated a clonal expansion index for each public chain from normalized within-repertoire ranks of inferred template counts. In a later analysis, generation probabilities were computed with a VDJ recombination model fitted to out-of-frame rearrangements, and the resulting probabilities were checked against IGoR. A later analysis scored TCR-TCR, TCR-HLA and TCR-CMV co-occurrence with hypergeometric tests, applying a repertoire-size bias correction to TCR pairs. A later analysis estimated false discovery rates by permuting HLA or CMV assignments 20 times. In a later analysis, co-occurring TCRs were grouped with DBSCAN, and TCRdist sequence similarity was added when clustering was performed within HLA-allele-positive subsets. Co-occurrence clustering excluded repertoires with fewer than 30,000 or more than 120,000 public chains, plus five with anomalous nucleotide sharing. Imported from immuneACCESS, the table was reduced by TCRdb to in-frame sequences with V and J called. These copies leave out some clones; in studies compared against another copy, an unresolved V gene accounts for under half, and the cause of the remainder is not known. For V, J and clone size, that table is used; D and trimming come from the DNA. The table kept for this sample lists just over 150,000 clones. In total, the top ten clones hold 1% to 1.5% of the sample.

The cohort comprised fewer than 700 healthy bone marrow donors. At the time of sampling, every cohort member was nominally healthy, though immune exposures that went unrecorded were likely present. The donor tested CMV seronegative, placing the donor among the 300 to 450 seronegative members of the cohort. Each donor provided a peripheral blood sample, and peripheral blood mononuclear cells were used for TCR beta sequencing. The Qiagen DNeasy Blood Extraction Kit was used to extract genomic DNA from the blood cell samples. The entry originates in a study of cytomegalovirus exposure and HLA in healthy donors (dated by TCRdb to the late 2010s). Study-level background: An earlier analysis of roughly 570 of the donors reported 276 Gb of sequence data and 100 million to 120 million unique TCR beta sequences obtained from 150 million to 200 million T cells. An early release covering some 640 HLA-typed donors comprised approximately 300 gigabases of sequencing data and around 80 million unique TCR sequences. Among the approximately 420 genotyped donors, under 90% belonged to the genetic ancestry cluster associated with self-reported Caucasian donors. The study was designed to test whether signatures of past pathogen exposure could be identified by cataloging public T cell receptors. The study profiled the T cell repertoires of hundreds of subjects by immunosequencing and related them to cytomegalovirus serostatus. In addition to the first cohort of 666 subjects, a separate validation cohort of over 90 different subjects was used. The study combined high-throughput TCR immunosequencing, statistical association of individual TCRs with disease status, and machine learning to predict cytomegalovirus infection status. In a later analysis, previously published TCR beta repertoires from 666 donors were re-analyzed and high-resolution HLA genotyping was added so that TCR occurrence patterns could be studied. The later analysis used no new phenotypic data to find candidate immune exposures, relying instead on TCR beta sequences and their occurrence across donors. An earlier analysis of several hundred of the donors applied high-throughput TCR beta sequencing to assess whether each TCR beta V gene segment acted as functional or pseudogenic. Alongside the repertoire data, information on donor age, sex, ethnicity and CMV serostatus was compiled. A later genetic analysis used genome-wide SNP genotypes for 398 of the 666 donors, treating that subset as a discovery cohort. All discovery cohort repertoires had been generated on a single sequencing platform. Class I and class II HLA loci were covered by the typing at four-digit resolution. Typing coverage differed by locus: A, B, C, DRB1 and DQB1 were typed in about 620-630 donors, DQA1 in approximately 520, DPA1 in some 610, and DPB1 in 450 to 480. Five DR-DQ haplotypes were handled as single units for association and clustering, since linkage in the cohort was strong. Among around 400 genotyped donors of the cohort, an average of approximately 230,000 unique TCR beta nucleotide sequences were sequenced per donor, 15% to 20% of them non-productive.

Taken from the germline V gene, the CDR1 and CDR2 loops are SGHVS and FQNEAQ. The CDR3 measures 14 amino acids from cysteine to phenylalanine. Of all the DNA, just the CDR3 is kept, 42 bases in frame from base 1. Compared with germline, V lacks 3 bases and J lacks 3 bases; bases without a gene match: 2. Findings and caveats that apply to the study as a whole: A later analysis associated 15,000 or so TCR beta sequences with specific HLA alleles at a false discovery rate of 0.05. Because HLA typing was missing for some donors at each locus, association tests included only the typed subset. A group of highly shared sequence variants was considered likely to be a technical artifact of the sequencing pipeline. In a later analysis, the rate of TCR association differed among HLA loci, with DRB1 alleles having the most associated TCRs and HLA-C alleles having the fewest. The authors suggested that the approach could potentially be extended to other disease states and immunological phenotypes. A further reported finding was that TCR beta sequences accurately predicted the HLA-A and HLA-B alleles for most subjects in the first cohort. The study listed 150 to 200 TCR beta chains as associated with cytomegalovirus. In this cohort, only TCR beta chains were sequenced, and detectable features were limited by the absence of alpha or paired-chain data. Seventeen rarely observed V segments, including chromosome 9 orphons, were excluded from the earlier analysis of about 500 of the donors because counts were too low. According to a later analysis, most CMV-associated TCR beta chains appeared to be HLA-restricted, and the HLA associations seemed to be driven largely by CMV exposure. The classifier was reported to diagnose cytomegalovirus status with high specificity and sensitivity in both the original and validation cohorts. A later analysis reported that several top co-occurrence clusters appeared linked to parvovirus B19, influenza, CMV and Epstein-Barr virus. The only immune exposure information available for the cohort was CMV serostatus. Sequencing depth was assumed to be roughly uniform across donors in the presence/absence analyses, though that assumption may not hold. Three of the identified cytomegalovirus-associated TCR beta chains were confirmed in vitro to be specific for cytomegalovirus antigens. When HLA alleles, especially DR and DQ, strongly co-occurred, attributing TCR associations to individual alleles was difficult. While some public TCRs were present in many individuals, most TCR sequences turned up only very rarely across donors. Compared with equally common non-associated chains, HLA-associated TCR beta chains in a later analysis were more clonally expanded and had lower generation probabilities. A later genetic analysis reported fewer N-insertions in productive TCRs among donors in an Asian-associated ancestry cluster than the roughly 670-donor mean. An association between a missense DCLRE1C variant and V-gene and J-gene trimming of TCR beta chains was found in a later genetic analysis and replicated in an independent cohort. Some IMGT-functional V segments, including TRBV6-2 and TRBV6-3, could not be distinguished by the 87-base-pair reads and were therefore excluded. In an earlier analysis of approximately 590 of the donors, most TCR beta V segments appeared in productive rearrangements about 90% or about 30% of the time, broadly matching IMGT annotations. Linkage disequilibrium might explain the correlated functional status among segregating V segments, but an unknown experimental factor could not be excluded.

The source of this sequence is a woman aged 60-75 years in good health and CMV-seronegative. The rearrangement combines TRBV7-8 with TRBJ2-7; TRBD1 agrees with 10 junctional bases. The material sequenced was PBMCs. The nucleotide sequence reads as follows: TGTGCCAGCAGCTTCGGGGACAGGGGCTACGAGCAGTACTTC. Translated, this is CASSFGDRGYEQYF.